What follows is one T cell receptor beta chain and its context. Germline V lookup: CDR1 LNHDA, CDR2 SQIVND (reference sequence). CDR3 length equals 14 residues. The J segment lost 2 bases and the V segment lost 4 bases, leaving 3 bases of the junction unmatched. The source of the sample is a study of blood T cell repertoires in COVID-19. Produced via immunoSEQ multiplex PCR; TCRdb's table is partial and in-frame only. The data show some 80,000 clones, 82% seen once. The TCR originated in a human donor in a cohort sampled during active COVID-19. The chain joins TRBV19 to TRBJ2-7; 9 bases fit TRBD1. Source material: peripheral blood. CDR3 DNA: TGTGCCAGTAGTACGGGACAGGGTACCTACGAGCAGTACTTC. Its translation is CASSTGQGTYEQYF.